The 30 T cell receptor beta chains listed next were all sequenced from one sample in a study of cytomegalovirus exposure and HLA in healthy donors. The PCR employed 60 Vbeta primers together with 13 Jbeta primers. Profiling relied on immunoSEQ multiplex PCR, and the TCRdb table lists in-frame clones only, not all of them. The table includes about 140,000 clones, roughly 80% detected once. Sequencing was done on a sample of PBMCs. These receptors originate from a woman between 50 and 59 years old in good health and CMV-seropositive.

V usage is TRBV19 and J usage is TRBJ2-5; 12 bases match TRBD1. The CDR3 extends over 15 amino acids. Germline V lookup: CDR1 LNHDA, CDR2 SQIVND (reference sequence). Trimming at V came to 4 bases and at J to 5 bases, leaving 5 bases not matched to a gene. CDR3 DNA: TGTGCCAGTAGTACAGGGACAGGGGGCTGGGAGACCCAGTACTTC. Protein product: CASSTGTGGWETQYF.

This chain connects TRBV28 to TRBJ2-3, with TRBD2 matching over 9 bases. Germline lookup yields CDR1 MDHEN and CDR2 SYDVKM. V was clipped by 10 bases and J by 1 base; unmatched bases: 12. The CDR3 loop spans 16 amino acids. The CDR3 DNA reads TGTGCCATCTCCCGGGGGGCGGGAGGGTGCACAGATACGCAGTATTTT. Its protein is CAISRGAGGCTDTQYF.

The CDR3 DNA reads as TGTGCCAGCACCCCCCAGGGCGAGAGGTACAATGAGCAGTTCTTC. This encodes CASTPQGERYNEQFF. V and J are TRBV5-6 and TRBJ2-1, with a weak D call TRBD1 (5 bases). The CDR3 runs to 15 residues. Germline V CDR1 and CDR2: SGHDT, YYEEEE. V lost 6 bases to trimming and J lost 4 bases, with 17 bases between them.

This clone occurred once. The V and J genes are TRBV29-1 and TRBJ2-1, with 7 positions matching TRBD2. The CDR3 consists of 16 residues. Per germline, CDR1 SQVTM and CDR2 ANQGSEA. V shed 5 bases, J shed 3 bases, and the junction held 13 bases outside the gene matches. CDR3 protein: CSVSSGSSVGYNEQFF. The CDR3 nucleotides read TGCAGCGTTTCTAGCGGCAGCTCGGTCGGCTACAATGAGCAGTTCTTC.

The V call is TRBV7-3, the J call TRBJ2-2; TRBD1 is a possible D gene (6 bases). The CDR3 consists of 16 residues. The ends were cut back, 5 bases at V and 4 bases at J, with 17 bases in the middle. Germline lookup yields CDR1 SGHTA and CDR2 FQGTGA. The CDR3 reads CASSPYGQRPTGELFF. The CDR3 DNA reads TGTGCCAGCAGCCCCTACGGACAGCGACCCACCGGGGAGCTGTTTTTT. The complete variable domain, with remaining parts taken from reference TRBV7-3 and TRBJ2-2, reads GAGVSQTPSNKVTEKGKYVELRCDPISGHTALYWYRQSLGQGPEFLIYFQGTGAADDSGLPNDRFFAVRPEGSVSTLKIQRTERGDSAVYLCASSPYGQRPTGELFFGEGSRLTVL.

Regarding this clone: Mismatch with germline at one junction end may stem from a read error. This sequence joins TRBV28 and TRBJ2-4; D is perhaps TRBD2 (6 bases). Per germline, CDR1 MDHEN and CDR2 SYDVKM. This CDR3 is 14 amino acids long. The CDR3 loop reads CASSFALAKNSQYF. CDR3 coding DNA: TGTGCCAGCAGTTTCGCACTAGCCAAAAACAGTCAGTACTTC.

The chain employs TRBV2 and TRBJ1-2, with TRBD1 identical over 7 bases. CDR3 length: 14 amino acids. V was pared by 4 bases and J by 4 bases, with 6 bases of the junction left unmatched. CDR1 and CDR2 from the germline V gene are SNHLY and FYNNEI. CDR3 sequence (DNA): TGTGCCAGCAGTGTGACAGGGAACTCCTATGGCTACACCTTC. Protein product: CASSVTGNSYGYTF.

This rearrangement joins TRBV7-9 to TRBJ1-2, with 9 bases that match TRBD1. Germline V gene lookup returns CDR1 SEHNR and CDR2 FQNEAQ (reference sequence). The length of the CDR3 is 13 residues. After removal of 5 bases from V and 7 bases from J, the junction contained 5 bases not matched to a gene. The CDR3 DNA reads TGTGCCAGCAGCAACAGGGGGCCCCCTGGCTACACCTTC. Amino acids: CASSNRGPPGYTF. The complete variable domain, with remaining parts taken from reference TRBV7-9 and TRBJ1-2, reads DTGVSQNPRHKITKRGQNVTFRCDPISEHNRLYWYRQTLGQGPEFLTYFQNEAQLEKSRLLSDRFSAERPKGSFSTLEIQRTEQGDSAMYLCASSNRGPPGYTFGSGTRLTVV.

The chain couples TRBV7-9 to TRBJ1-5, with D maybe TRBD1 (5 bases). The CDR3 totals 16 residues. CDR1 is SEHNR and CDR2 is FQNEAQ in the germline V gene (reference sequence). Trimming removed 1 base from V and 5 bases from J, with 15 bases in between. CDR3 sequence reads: CASSLGQSLSDQPQHF. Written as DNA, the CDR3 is TGTGCCAGCAGCTTAGGACAGTCTTTATCCGATCAGCCCCAGCATTTT.

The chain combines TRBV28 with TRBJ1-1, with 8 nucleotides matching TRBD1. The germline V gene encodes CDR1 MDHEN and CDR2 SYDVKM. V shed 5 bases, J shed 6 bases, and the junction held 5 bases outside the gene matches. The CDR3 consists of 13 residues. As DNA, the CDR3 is TGTGCCAGCAGTATTCAGGGGGCAGCTGAAGCTTTCTTT. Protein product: CASSIQGAAEAFF.

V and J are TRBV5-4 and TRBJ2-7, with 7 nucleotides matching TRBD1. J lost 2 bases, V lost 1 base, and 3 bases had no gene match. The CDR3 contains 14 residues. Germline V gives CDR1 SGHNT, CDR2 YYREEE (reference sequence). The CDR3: CASSLTGDPYEQYF. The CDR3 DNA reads TGTGCCAGCAGCTTGACAGGGGACCCCTACGAGCAGTACTTC.

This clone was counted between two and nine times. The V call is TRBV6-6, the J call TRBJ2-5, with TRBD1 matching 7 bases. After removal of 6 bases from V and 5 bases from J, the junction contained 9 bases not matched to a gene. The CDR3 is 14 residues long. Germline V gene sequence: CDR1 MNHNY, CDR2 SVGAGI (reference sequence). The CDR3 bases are TGTGCCAGCAGCCTCGACAGGGCGAGGGAGACCCAGTACTTC. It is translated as CASSLDRARETQYF.

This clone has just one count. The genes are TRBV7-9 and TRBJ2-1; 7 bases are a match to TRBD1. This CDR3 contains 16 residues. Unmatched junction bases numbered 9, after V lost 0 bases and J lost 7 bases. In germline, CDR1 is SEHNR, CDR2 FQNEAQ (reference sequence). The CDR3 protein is CASSLATGAHTNEQFF. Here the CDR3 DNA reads TGTGCCAGCAGCTTAGCTACAGGGGCTCACACGAATGAGCAGTTCTTC.

The chain's CDR3 is CASSSPTSVYEQFF. The CDR3 nucleotides are TGTGCCAGCAGTTCGCCGACTAGCGTGTATGAGCAGTTCTTC. The chain joins TRBV28 to TRBJ2-1, with TRBD2 matching over 8 bases. V dropped 4 bases and J dropped 8; count of bases not matched to a gene: 7. Looked up from germline, CDR1 is MDHEN and CDR2 is SYDVKM. This CDR3 region has 14 residues.

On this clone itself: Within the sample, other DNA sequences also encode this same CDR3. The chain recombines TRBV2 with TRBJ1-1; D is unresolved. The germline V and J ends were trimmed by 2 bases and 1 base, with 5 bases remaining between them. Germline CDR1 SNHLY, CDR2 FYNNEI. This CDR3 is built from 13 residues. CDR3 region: CASSENRNTEAFF. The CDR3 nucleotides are TGTGCCAGCAGTGAAAATAGGAACACTGAAGCTTTCTTT.

The CDR3 DNA reads TGTGCCAGCAGCGTAGATTTGGGGCCCTATGGCTACACCTTC. Encoded protein: CASSVDLGPYGYTF. The chain uses TRBV9 and TRBJ1-2; possibly TRBD1 for D (5 bases). CDR1 and CDR2 from the germline V gene are SGDLS and YYNGEE. V was pared by 0 bases and J by 4 bases, with 10 bases between. The length of the CDR3 is 14 residues.

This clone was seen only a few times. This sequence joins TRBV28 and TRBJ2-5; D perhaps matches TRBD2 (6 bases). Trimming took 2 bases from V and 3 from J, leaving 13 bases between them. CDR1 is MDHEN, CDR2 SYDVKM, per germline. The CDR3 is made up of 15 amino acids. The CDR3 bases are TGTGCCAGCAGTTTAGGGGGACTGAGAGAAGAGACCCAGTACTTC. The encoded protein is CASSLGGLREETQYF.

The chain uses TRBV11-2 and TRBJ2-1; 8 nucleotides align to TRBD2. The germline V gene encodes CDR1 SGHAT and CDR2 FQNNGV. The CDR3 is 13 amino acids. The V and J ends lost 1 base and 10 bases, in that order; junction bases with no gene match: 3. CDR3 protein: CASSLGTSSEQFF. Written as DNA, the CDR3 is TGTGCCAGCAGCTTAGGGACTAGCAGCGAGCAGTTCTTC. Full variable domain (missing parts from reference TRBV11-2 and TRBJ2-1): EAGVAQSPRYKIIEKRQSVAFWCNPISGHATLYWYQQILGQGPKLLIQFQNNGVVDDSQLPKDRFSAERLKGVDSTLKIQPAKLEDSAVYLCASSLGTSSEQFFGPGTRLTVL.

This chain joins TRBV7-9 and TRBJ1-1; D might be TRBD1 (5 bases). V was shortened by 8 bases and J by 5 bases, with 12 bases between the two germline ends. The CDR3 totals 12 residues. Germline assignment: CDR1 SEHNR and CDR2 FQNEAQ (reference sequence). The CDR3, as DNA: TGTGCCAGCTCTGGGGCTCCGACTGAAGCTTTCTTT. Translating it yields CASSGAPTEAFF. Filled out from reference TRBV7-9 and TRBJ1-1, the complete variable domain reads DTGVSQNPRHKITKRGQNVTFRCDPISEHNRLYWYRQTLGQGPEFLTYFQNEAQLEKSRLLSDRFSAERPKGSFSTLEIQRTEQGDSAMYLCASSGAPTEAFFGQGTRLTVV.

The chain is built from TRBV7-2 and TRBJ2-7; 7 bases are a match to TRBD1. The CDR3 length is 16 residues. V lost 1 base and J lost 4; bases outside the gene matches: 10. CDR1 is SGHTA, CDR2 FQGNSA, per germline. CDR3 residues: CASSLEVVGGGYEQYF. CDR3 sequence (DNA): TGTGCCAGCAGCTTAGAGGTAGTAGGGGGCGGGTACGAGCAGTACTTC.

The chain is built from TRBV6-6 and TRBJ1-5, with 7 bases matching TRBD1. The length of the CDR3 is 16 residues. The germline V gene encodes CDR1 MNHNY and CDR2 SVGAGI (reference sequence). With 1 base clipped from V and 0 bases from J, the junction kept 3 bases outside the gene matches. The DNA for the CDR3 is TGTGCCAGCAGTTACTATGGGACAGCTAGCAATCAGCCCCAGCATTTT. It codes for CASSYYGTASNQPQHF.

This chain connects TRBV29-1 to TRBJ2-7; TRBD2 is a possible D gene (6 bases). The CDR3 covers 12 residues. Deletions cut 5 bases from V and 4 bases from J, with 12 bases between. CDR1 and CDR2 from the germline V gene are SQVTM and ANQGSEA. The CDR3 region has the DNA TGCAGCGTTCGGGCCGGGAGTTACGAGCAGTACTTC. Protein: CSVRAGSYEQYF.

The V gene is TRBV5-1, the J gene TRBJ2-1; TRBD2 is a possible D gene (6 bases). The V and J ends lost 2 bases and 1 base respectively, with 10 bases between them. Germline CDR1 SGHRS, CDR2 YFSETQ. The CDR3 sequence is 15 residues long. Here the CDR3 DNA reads TGCGCCAGCAGCTTTAGCGGAAGATCCTACAATGAGCAGTTCTTC. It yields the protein CASSFSGRSYNEQFF.

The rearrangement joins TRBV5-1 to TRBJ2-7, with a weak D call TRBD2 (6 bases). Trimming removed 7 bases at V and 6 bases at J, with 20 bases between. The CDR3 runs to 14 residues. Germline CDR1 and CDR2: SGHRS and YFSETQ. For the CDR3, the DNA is TGCGCCAGCTCTTGGGAGGAGTGGGCCAGCGAGCAGTACTTC. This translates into CASSWEEWASEQYF.

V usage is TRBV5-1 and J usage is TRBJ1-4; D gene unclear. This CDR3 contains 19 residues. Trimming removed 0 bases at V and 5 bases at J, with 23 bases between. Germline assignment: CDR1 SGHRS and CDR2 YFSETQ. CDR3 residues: CASSLDARGVRTINEKLFF. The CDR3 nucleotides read TGCGCCAGCAGCTTGGATGCCCGTGGGGTTAGGACTATAAATGAAAAACTGTTTTTT. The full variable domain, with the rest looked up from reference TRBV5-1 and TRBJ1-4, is KAGVTQTPRYLIKTRGQQVTLSCSPISGHRSVSWYQQTPGQGLQFLFEYFSETQRNKGNFPGRFSGRQFSNSRSEMNVSTLELGDSALYLCASSLDARGVRTINEKLFFGSGTQLSVL.

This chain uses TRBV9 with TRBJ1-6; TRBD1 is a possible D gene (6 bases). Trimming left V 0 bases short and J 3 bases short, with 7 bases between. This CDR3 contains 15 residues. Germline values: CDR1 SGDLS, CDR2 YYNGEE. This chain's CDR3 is CASSVEGDYNSPLHF. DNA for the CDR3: TGTGCCAGCAGCGTAGAGGGGGACTATAATTCACCCCTCCACTTT.

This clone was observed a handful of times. The CDR3 spells CASSPTSGPYEQYF. The DNA of the CDR3 is TGTGCCAGCTCACCGACTAGCGGGCCCTACGAGCAGTACTTC. The chain joins TRBV18 to TRBJ2-7, with TRBD2 identical over 10 bases. Trimming at V came to 3 bases and at J to 2 bases, leaving 1 base not matched to a gene. Germline values: CDR1 KGHSH, CDR2 LQKENI. The CDR3 length is 14 residues.

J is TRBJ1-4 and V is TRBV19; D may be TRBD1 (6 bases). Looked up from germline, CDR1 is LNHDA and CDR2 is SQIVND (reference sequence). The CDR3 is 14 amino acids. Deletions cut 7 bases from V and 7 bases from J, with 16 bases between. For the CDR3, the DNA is TGTGCCAGTATGGGTTTCCAGGGGAGTGAAAAACTGTTTTTT. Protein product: CASMGFQGSEKLFF.

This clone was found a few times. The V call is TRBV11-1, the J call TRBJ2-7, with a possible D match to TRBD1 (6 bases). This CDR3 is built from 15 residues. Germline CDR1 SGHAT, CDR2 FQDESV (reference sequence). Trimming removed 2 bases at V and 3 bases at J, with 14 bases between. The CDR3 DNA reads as TGTGCCAGCAGCTTACAAGGCAGGGGAGTCTACGAGCAGTACTTC. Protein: CASSLQGRGVYEQYF.

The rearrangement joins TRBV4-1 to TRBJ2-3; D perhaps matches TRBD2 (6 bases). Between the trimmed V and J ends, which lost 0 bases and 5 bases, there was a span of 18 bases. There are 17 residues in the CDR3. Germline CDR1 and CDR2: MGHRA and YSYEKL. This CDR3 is CASSQDFPSAGVDTQYF. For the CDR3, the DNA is TGCGCCAGCAGCCAAGATTTTCCTAGCGCCGGGGTAGATACGCAGTATTTT.